This T cell receptor (beta chain) is from a study of blood T cell repertoires in COVID-19. Across the whole study: COVID-19 samples from acute and convalescent phases originated in the United States, Italy and Spain. Sources were T cells, B-cell-depleted T cells, or PBMCs; the material itself was cDNA or gDNA.

In its sample, this clone was seen once. V was pared by 5 bases and J by 2 bases, with 11 bases of the junction left unmatched. From germline, CDR1 is MNHEY and CDR2 SVGEGT. This CDR3 has 17 residues. As processed by the authors: It was from reference gene primer amplification that nucleated cell counts were estimated. Sequenced by immunoSEQ multiplex PCR; TCRdb stores in-frame clones only, minus some. V, J and clone size are taken as reported in that table, and D and trimming were inferred from the DNA itself. Among some 76,000 clones listed, about 81% were seen once. The sequence derives from a human donor in a cohort sampled during active COVID-19. The sequenced sample was peripheral blood. The chain uses TRBV6-2 or TRBV6-3 and TRBJ2-7, with 11 bases that match TRBD1. CDR3 sequence: CASSTSGQGATTYEQYF. CDR3 DNA: TGTGCCAGCAGTACCTCTGGACAGGGGGCGACGACCTACGAGCAGTACTTC.